These T cell receptor beta chains were read from a single sample in a study of blood T cell repertoires in COVID-19. The assay was immunoSEQ multiplex PCR, and TCRdb's table has in-frame clones only and misses some. Of about 160,000 clones listed, roughly 84% were seen once; the top ten hold about 5.8%. The material sequenced was peripheral blood. The receptors derive from a woman in her forties or fifties with COVID-19, enrolled during active disease. The CDR3 runs from the conserved cysteine through the conserved F or W. A D gene is named only where the DNA matches it firmly. Some rows mark clone size as missing; the rest say once, few, many or name a class of expanded clone.

d_call j_call clone_size v_call cdr3_aa cdr3_nt
. TRBJ1-6 few TRBV19 CASRRRDTSSYNSPLHF TGTGCCAGTAGGCGACGGGACACGAGCTCCTATAATTCACCCCTCCACTTT
. TRBJ1-1 . TRBV6-1 CASSALQAGGNTEAFF TGTGCCAGCAGTGCACTCCAGGCGGGGGGGAACACTGAAGCTTTCTTT
TRBD1 TRBJ2-1 . TRBV4-1 CASSQERDRGLDEQFF TGCGCCAGCAGCCAAGAACGGGACAGGGGGCTGGATGAGCAGTTCTTC
TRBD2 TRBJ2-7 . TRBV5-4 CASSLGTLAGGREEYF TGTGCCAGCAGCTTAGGGACCCTAGCGGGGGGGCGCGAGGAGTACTTC
TRBD1 TRBJ2-7 . TRBV19 CASSTQTGATYEQYF TGTGCCAGTAGTACTCAGACAGGGGCTACCTACGAGCAGTACTTC
. TRBJ1-1 . TRBV3-1/TRBV3-2 CASTPAGGTEAFF TGTGCCAGCACCCCAGCGGGTGGAACTGAAGCTTTCTTT
TRBD1 TRBJ2-3 . TRBV6-1 CASSEAGTGADTQYF TGTGCCAGCAGTGAAGCCGGGACAGGGGCAGATACGCAGTATTTT
. TRBJ1-1 . TRBV3-1/TRBV3-2 CASSQDRGNTEAFF TGTGCCAGCAGCCAAGACAGGGGCAACACTGAAGCTTTCTTT
TRBD1 TRBJ1-5 . TRBV6-5 CASSYPQGFGNQPQHF TGTGCCAGCAGTTACCCACAGGGGTTTGGGAATCAGCCCCAGCATTTT
. TRBJ2-7 . TRBV5-1 CASSKGQGEQYF TGCGCCAGCAGCAAGGGGCAAGGCGAGCAGTACTTC
. TRBJ2-7 . TRBV3-1/TRBV3-2 CASSQDEVSYEQYF TGTGCCAGCAGCCAAGATGAGGTCAGCTACGAGCAGTACTTC